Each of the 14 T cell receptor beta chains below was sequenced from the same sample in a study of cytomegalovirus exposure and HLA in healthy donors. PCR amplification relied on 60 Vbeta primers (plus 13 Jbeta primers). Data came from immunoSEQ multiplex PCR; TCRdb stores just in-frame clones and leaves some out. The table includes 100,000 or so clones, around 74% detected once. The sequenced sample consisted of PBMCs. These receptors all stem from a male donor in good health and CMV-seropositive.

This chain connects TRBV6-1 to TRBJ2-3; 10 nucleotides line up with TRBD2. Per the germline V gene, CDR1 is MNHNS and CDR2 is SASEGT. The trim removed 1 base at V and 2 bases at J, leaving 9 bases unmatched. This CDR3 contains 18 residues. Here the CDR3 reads CASSEGRAGGPYTDTQYF. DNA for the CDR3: TGTGCCAGCAGTGAAGGTCGAGCGGGGGGGCCTTACACAGATACGCAGTATTTT.

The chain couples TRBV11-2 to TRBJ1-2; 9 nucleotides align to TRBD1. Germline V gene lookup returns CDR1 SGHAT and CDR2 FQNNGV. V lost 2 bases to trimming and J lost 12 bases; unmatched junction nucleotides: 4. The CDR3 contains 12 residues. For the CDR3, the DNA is TGTGCCAGCAGCTTACGGACAGGGGAGGACACCTTC. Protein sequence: CASSLRTGEDTF. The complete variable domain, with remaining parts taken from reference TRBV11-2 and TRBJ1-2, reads EAGVAQSPRYKIIEKRQSVAFWCNPISGHATLYWYQQILGQGPKLLIQFQNNGVVDDSQLPKDRFSAERLKGVDSTLKIQPAKLEDSAVYLCASSLRTGEDTFGSGTRLTVV.

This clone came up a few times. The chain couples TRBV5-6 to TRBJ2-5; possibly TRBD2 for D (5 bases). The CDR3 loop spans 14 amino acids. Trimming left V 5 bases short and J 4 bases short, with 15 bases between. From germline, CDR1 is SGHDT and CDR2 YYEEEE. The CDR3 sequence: CASSLPAGGETQYF. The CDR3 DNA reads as TGTGCCAGCAGTCTCCCGGCGGGTGGAGAGACCCAGTACTTC.

For the CDR3, the DNA is TGTGCCAGCAGCCCAACTAGCTTCCTCACCTACAATGAGCAGTTCTTC. Encoded protein: CASSPTSFLTYNEQFF. The chain recombines TRBV7-3 with TRBJ2-1, with D possibly being TRBD2 (6 bases). This CDR3 comprises 16 residues. CDR1 SGHTA and CDR2 FQGTGA come from the germline V gene. V was cut by 5 bases and J by 2 bases, with 16 bases left in between.

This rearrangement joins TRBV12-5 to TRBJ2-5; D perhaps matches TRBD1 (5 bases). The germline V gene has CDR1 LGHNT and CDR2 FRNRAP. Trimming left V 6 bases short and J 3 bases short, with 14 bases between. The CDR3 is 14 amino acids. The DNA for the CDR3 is TGTGCTAGTGGGCCCACCAGGGTGAAAGAGACCCAGTACTTC. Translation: CASGPTRVKETQYF.

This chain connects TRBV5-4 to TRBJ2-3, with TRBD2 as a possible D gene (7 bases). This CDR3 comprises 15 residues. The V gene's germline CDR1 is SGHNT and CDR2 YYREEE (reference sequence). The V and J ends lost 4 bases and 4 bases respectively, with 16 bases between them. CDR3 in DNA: TGTGCCAGCAGCCCGGGGGGCCGAGGGGCAGATACGCAGTATTTT. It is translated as CASSPGGRGADTQYF.

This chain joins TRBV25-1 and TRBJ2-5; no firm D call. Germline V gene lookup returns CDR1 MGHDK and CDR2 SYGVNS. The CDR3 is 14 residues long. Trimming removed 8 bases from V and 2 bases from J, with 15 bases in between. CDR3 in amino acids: CASGSPRQQETQYF. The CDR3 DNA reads TGTGCCAGCGGATCGCCCAGGCAACAAGAGACCCAGTACTTC.

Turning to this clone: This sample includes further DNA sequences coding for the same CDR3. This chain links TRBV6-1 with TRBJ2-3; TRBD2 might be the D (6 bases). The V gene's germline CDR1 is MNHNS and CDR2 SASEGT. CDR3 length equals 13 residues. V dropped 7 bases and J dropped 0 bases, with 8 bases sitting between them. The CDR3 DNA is TGTGCCAGCATAGGAGGGAGCACAGATACGCAGTATTTT. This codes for CASIGGSTDTQYF.

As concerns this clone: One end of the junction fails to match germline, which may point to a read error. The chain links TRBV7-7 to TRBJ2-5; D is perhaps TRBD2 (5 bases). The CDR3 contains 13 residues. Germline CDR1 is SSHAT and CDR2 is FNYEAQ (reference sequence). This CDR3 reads CASSRGALETQYF. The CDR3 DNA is TGTGCTAGCAGCCGGGGAGCTCTGGAGACCCAGTACTTC. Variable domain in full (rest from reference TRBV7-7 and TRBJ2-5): GAGVSQSPRYKVTKRGQDVTLRCDPISSHATLYWYQQALGQGPEFLTYFNYEAQPDKSGLPSDRFSAERPEGSISTLTIQRTEQRDSAMYRCASSRGALETQYFGPGTRLLVL.

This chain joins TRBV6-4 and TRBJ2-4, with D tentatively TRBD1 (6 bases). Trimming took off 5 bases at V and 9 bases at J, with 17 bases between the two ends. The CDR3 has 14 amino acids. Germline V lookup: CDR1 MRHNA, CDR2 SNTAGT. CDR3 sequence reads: CASSIPQGWSIQYF. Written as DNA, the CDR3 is TGTGCCAGCAGTATCCCACAGGGATGGAGCATTCAGTACTTC.

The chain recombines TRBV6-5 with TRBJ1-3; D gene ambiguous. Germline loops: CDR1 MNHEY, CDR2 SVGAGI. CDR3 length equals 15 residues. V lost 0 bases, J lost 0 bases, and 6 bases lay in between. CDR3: CASSYSASSGNTIYF. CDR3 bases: TGTGCCAGCAGTTACTCGGCCAGCTCTGGAAACACCATATATTTT.

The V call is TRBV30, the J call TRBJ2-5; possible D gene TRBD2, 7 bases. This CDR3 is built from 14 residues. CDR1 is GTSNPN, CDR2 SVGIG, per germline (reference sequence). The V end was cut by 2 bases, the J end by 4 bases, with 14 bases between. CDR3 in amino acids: CAWSSGGGGETQYF. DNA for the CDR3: TGTGCCTGGAGTTCCGGGGGAGGGGGAGAGACCCAGTACTTC.

The CDR3 DNA reads TGTGCCTGGATGGACAGACATAGCAATCAGCCCCAGCATTTT. Translated, it gives CAWMDRHSNQPQHF. The V and J genes are TRBV30 and TRBJ1-5, with D maybe TRBD1 (6 bases). The V and J ends lost 4 bases and 0 bases respectively, with 10 bases between them. CDR3 length equals 14 residues. Germline assignment: CDR1 GTSNPN and CDR2 SVGIG (reference sequence).

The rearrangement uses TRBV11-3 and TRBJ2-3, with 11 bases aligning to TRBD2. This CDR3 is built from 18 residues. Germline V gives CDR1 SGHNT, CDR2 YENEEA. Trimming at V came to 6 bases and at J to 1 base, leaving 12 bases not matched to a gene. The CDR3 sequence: CASRVGLAGRRGTDTQYF. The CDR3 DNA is TGTGCCAGCAGAGTTGGACTAGCGGGCCGCCGCGGCACAGATACGCAGTATTTT.